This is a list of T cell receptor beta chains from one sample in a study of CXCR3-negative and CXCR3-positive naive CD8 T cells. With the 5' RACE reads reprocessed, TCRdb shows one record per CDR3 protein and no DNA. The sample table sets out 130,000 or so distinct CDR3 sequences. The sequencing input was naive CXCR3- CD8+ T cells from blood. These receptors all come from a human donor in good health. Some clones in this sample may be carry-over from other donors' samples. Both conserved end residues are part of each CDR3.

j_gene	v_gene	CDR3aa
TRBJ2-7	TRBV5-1	CASSLWGQGYEQYF
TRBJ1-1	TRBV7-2	CASSLSLGLVNTEAFF
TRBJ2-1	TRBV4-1	CASSQYLGGVNEQFF
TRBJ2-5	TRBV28	CASKSGLLETQYF
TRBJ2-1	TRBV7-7	CASSLDTGPYNEQFF
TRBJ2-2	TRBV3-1	CASSQARTSGNTGELFF
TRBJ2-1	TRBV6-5	CASSSGTSGMSPYNEQFF
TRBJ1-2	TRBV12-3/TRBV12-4	CASSLANDYGYAF
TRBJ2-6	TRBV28	CASSLFPTTGSGANVLTF
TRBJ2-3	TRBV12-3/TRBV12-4	CASTQVTDTQYF
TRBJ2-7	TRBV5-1	CASSLEAGGLAGVYEQYF
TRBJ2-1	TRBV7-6	CASQRGNEQFF
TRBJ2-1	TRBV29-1	CSVDPAGALYNEQFF
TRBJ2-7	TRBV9	CASSVADGVSYEQYF
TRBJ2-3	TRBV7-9	CASSLAGAEGSTDTQYF
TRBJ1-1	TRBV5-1	CASSRAPGEVYTEAFF
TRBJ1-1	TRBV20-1	CSAAGGSGTGAAEAFF
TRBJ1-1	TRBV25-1	CASSAGEGTEAFF
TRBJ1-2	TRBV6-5	CASSYSMPIDYGYTF
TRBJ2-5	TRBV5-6	CASSLIPQETQYF